A single sample is the source of the 19 T cell receptor beta chains below, sequenced in a study of T-cell reconstitution after alpha-beta-depleted transplantation in children. Unique molecular identifiers were incorporated when the TCRbeta library was constructed. TCRdb reanalysed the PCR reads using MiXCR and keeps one entry per CDR3 protein. The sample carries about 540,000 distinct CDR3 sequences, around 16% recorded once. The input for sequencing was PBMCs from the stem cell graft donor, taken from the stem cell graft. The receptor source for this set is a human donor who donated a stem cell graft to a child with acute lymphoblastic leukemia.

The chain links TRBV12-3 or TRBV12-4 to TRBJ2-1; TRBD1 matches 9 bases. The CDR3 is 16 residues long. With V trimmed by 5 bases and J by 1 base, 6 bases remained unmatched. In DNA form, the CDR3 reads TGTGCCAGCAGTCCTTCCGGGACAGGGTCCTACAATGAGCAGTTCTTC. The encoded protein is CASSPSGTGSYNEQFF.

This clonotype was detected many times. The germline gene is not matched at one end of the junction; a read error may be the cause. The V gene is TRBV5-1, the J gene TRBJ2-1, with D perhaps TRBD2 (5 bases). The CDR3 is 14 residues long. Germline values: CDR1 SGHRS, CDR2 YFSETQ. CDR3 amino acids: CASSLGSSYNEQFF. The CDR3 nucleotides read TGTGCCAGCAGCTTGGGGAGCTCCTACAATGAGCAGTTCTTC.

This clonotype was recorded a few times. This chain connects TRBV4-1 to TRBJ2-2, with D hard to call. This CDR3 comprises 18 residues. Germline CDR1 and CDR2: MGHRA and YSYEKL. The V end lost 1 base, the J end lost 2 bases, and 17 bases lay between the germline ends. In nucleotides, the CDR3 is TGCGCCAGCAGCCAAGGTGCACGGCGGTGGGGTAACACCGGGGAGCTGTTTTTT. Protein sequence: CASSQGARRWGNTGELFF.

This clonotype occurred a few times. V gene TRBV7-2 combines with J gene TRBJ2-1; 12 bases match TRBD2. The V gene's germline CDR1 is SGHTA and CDR2 FQGNSA. J was trimmed by 11 bases and V by 4 bases; bases with no gene match: 9. This CDR3 has 15 amino acids. The CDR3: CASSSSGLAGNKQFF. CDR3 coding DNA: TGTGCCAGCAGCTCCTCTGGACTAGCGGGAAATAAGCAGTTCTTC.

This chain joins TRBV20-1 and TRBJ2-1; TRBD2 agrees at 13 bases. The length of the CDR3 is 18 residues. Germline CDR1 DFQATT, CDR2 SNEGSKA (reference sequence). V trimming: 5 bases; J trimming: 5 bases; junction bases outside the gene matches: 15. CDR3 region: CSAQPGLAGPMPHNEQFF. The CDR3 DNA reads as TGCAGTGCTCAGCCGGGACTAGCGGGGCCGATGCCTCACAATGAGCAGTTCTTC.

This clonotype showed up just a few times. The chain combines TRBV5-1 with TRBJ2-2; 11 bases are shared with TRBD2. With 5 bases clipped from V and 6 bases from J, the junction kept 9 bases outside the gene matches. CDR3 length: 16 residues. The germline V gene encodes CDR1 SGHRS and CDR2 YFSETQ. CDR3: CASRFKLAGVSGELFF. As DNA, the CDR3 is TGCGCCAGCAGGTTCAAACTAGCGGGAGTGTCCGGGGAGCTGTTTTTT.

The chain recombines TRBV7-9 with TRBJ1-1, with TRBD1 matching over 8 bases. J gave up 5 bases and V 3 bases, and 5 bases lay outside the gene matches. Germline V gene data show CDR1 as SEHNR and CDR2 as FQNEAQ (reference sequence). The length of the CDR3 is 14 residues. The DNA for the CDR3 is TGTGCCAGCAGCTTGCCGGACAGGGTAACTGAAGCTTTCTTT. It is translated as CASSLPDRVTEAFF.

This clonotype has just a few counts. The chain is built from TRBV19 and TRBJ1-2; D call uncertain. V shed 2 bases and J shed 3 bases, with 7 bases lying between them. Germline assignment: CDR1 LNHDA and CDR2 SQIVND (reference sequence). The CDR3 is 13 residues long. The CDR3 region has the DNA TGTGCCAGTAGTATACCTCCGGACTATGGCTACACCTTC. Translated: CASSIPPDYGYTF.

The chain carries TRBV6-1 and TRBJ2-7; 10 positions match TRBD2. From germline, CDR1 is MNHNS and CDR2 SASEGT. The CDR3 has 15 amino acids. The junction had 6 bases not matched to a gene; V was cut back by 6 bases and J by 1 base. The CDR3 nucleotides are TGTGCCAGCAGGACGACTAGCGGGCTTTCCTACGAGCAGTACTTC. Amino acid sequence: CASRTTSGLSYEQYF.

This clonotype turned up a few times. The V gene is TRBV5-1, the J gene TRBJ1-5, with 8 bases fitting TRBD1. Germline CDR1 and CDR2: SGHRS and YFSETQ. V trimming: 0 bases; J trimming: 5 bases; junction bases outside the gene matches: 4. The CDR3 consists of 15 residues. In nucleotides, the CDR3 is TGCGCCAGCAGCTTGGGGGACAGGATAGATCAGCCCCAGCATTTT. Amino acids: CASSLGDRIDQPQHF.

The V call is TRBV7-9, the J call TRBJ2-3, with TRBD2 matching over 10 bases. Germline V lookup: CDR1 SEHNR, CDR2 FQNEAQ (reference sequence). The trim removed 6 bases at V and 0 bases at J, leaving 6 bases unmatched. The CDR3 sequence is 16 residues long. The CDR3 nucleotides read TGTGCCAGCAGACTCGGACTAGCGGATAGCACAGATACGCAGTATTTT. It specifies CASRLGLADSTDTQYF.

V is TRBV5-1 and J is TRBJ2-7; the D gene is possibly TRBD2 (6 bases). In germline, CDR1 is SGHRS, CDR2 YFSETQ. The CDR3 is made up of 14 amino acids. Trimming took 4 bases from V and 4 from J, leaving 15 bases between them. CDR3 region: CASSLPGLIYEQYF. The DNA for the CDR3 is TGCGCCAGCAGCCTACCGGGACTGATTTACGAGCAGTACTTC.

This clonotype has more than one count but fewer than ten. V and J are TRBV29-1 and TRBJ2-1; possibly TRBD2 for D (5 bases). Germline CDR1 reads SQVTM; CDR2 reads ANQGSEA. Trimming took 8 bases from V and 2 from J, leaving 10 bases between them. The CDR3 has 12 residues. The CDR3 region has the DNA TGCAGCACGGGGTTACCCTACAATGAGCAGTTCTTC. Its translation: CSTGLPYNEQFF.

The sample holds a few counts of this clonotype. The rearrangement uses TRBV4-2 and TRBJ2-7; the D gene could be TRBD1 or TRBD2 (5 bases each). The V end lost 1 base, the J end lost 6 bases, and 19 bases lay between the germline ends. In germline, CDR1 is LGHNA, CDR2 YNFKEQ. The CDR3 consists of 16 residues. CDR3 in amino acids: CASSQADRGMPFEQYF. The DNA of the CDR3 is TGTGCCAGCAGCCAAGCCGACCGGGGCATGCCTTTCGAGCAGTACTTC.

A few counts support this clonotype. The chain carries TRBV9 and TRBJ1-5; TRBD1 matches at 8 bases. CDR1 and CDR2 from the germline V gene are SGDLS and YYNGEE. V trimming: 3 bases; J trimming: 1 base; junction bases outside the gene matches: 3. The CDR3 length is 15 residues. The CDR3: CASSERQGSNQPQHF. For the CDR3, the DNA is TGTGCCAGCAGCGAAAGACAGGGGAGCAATCAGCCCCAGCATTTT.

This clonotype was observed many times. The chain has TRBV7-9 and TRBJ1-5; no firm D call. The V and J ends lost 4 bases and 0 bases respectively, with 4 bases between them. CDR1 is SEHNR, CDR2 FQNEAQ, per germline (reference sequence). The CDR3 covers 13 residues. The chain's CDR3 is CASSSYSNQPQHF. CDR3 coding DNA: TGTGCCAGCAGCTCGTATAGCAATCAGCCCCAGCATTTT.

The chain carries TRBV6-1 and TRBJ2-1; the D gene is possibly TRBD1 (5 bases). Germline loops: CDR1 MNHNS, CDR2 SASEGT. The CDR3 extends over 16 amino acids. V shed 7 bases and J shed 5 bases, with 21 bases lying between them. The CDR3 sequence is CASTLHAQGSNNEQFF. CDR3 bases: TGTGCCAGCACTCTCCACGCCCAGGGATCCAACAATGAGCAGTTCTTC.

Only a few counts were recorded for this clonotype. V gene TRBV6-1 combines with J gene TRBJ2-1, with D possibly being TRBD1 (5 bases). Germline CDR1 is MNHNS and CDR2 is SASEGT. The CDR3 is made up of 12 amino acids. V was shortened by 2 bases and J by 15 bases, with 14 bases between the two germline ends. The CDR3 here is CASSEILLTAFF. In nucleotides, the CDR3 is TGTGCCAGCAGTGAAATCCTTCTGACAGCGTTCTTC.

A few counts support this clonotype. The chain carries TRBV4-1 and TRBJ1-2, with D unresolved. V lost 0 bases to trimming and J lost 4 bases, with 6 bases between them. Per germline, CDR1 MGHRA and CDR2 YSYEKL. The CDR3 sequence is 13 residues long. The CDR3 loop is CASSQDPAYGYTF. Here the CDR3 DNA reads TGCGCCAGCAGCCAAGACCCGGCCTATGGCTACACCTTC.